This TCR beta chain was recovered during a study of cytomegalovirus exposure and HLA in healthy donors. Overall study context: One earlier analysis, a look at about 179 million T cells, found some 120 million unique TCR beta sequences. HLA-typed donors contributed approximately 92 million unique TCRs, which were held in an early data release.

V lost 4 bases and J 0 bases, leaving 12 bases between the germline ends. The CDR3 runs 15 residues. Germline lookup yields CDR1 SGDLS and CDR2 YYNGEE. Study results and caveats: Analysis was performed later, and it showed HLA-associated TCR beta chains to be more clonally expanded than equally common others. A later analysis reportedly found fewer N-insertions in an Asian-associated ancestry cluster than the roughly 680-donor mean.

Notes on this clone: What it binds is not known.

The PCR contained 60 Vbeta and 13 Jbeta primers. Method: immunoSEQ multiplex PCR; TCRdb's copy keeps in-frame clones and lacks some. The table shows 100,000 to 150,000 clones, with less than 80% occurring only once. The genes are TRBV9 and TRBJ2-3, with no clear D. Sequences were obtained from PBMCs. The clonotype comes from a man aged 45-65 years in good health and CMV-seronegative. Here the CDR3 reads CASSRTETSTDTQYF. The CDR3 nucleotides are TGTGCCAGCAGCCGAACCGAGACTAGCACAGATACGCAGTATTTT.